This T cell receptor beta chain was sequenced during a study of CD8 T cells in Susac syndrome. Study outcomes and limitations: The study's TCR sequencing and HLA analysis covered a relatively small number of individuals, and the study acknowledged this.

To note about this clonotype: Its antigen is unknown.

TCR beta was sequenced from blood CD8+ and CD4+ T cells. The multiple sclerosis controls comprised treatment-naive patients whose relapsing-remitting disease was stable or active. Germline V gives CDR1 LGHDT, CDR2 YNNKEL (reference sequence). With V trimmed by 4 bases and J by 7 bases, 12 bases remained unmatched. This CDR3 contains 15 residues. With random hexamers, 0.5 to 1 ug RNA was reverse transcribed. MiXCR was run by TCRdb on the immunoSEQ multiplex PCR reads, yielding one entry per CDR3 protein. The table lists about 200,000 distinct CDR3 sequences, roughly 95% of them singletons. Sequenced sample: CD4+ T cells from PBMCs. V gene TRBV3-1 combines with J gene TRBJ2-7, with TRBD1 matching 8 bases. The sequence derives from a human donor with multiple sclerosis. CDR3 coding DNA: TGTGCCAGCAGCCTTGGGGACAGGCGCTTGGGGGAGCAGTACTTC. It is translated as CASSLGDRRLGEQYF.